These T cell receptor beta chains were read from a single sample in a study of CD8+CD57+ T cells in acquired aplastic anemia. TCRdb passed the reads through MiXCR, listing each CDR3 protein once. The table has 400,000 to 500,000 distinct CDR3 sequences, 65% to 80% seen once. Sample: sorted CD4+, CD8+, or CD8+CD57+ T cells (not recorded which) from PBMCs. The receptor set was obtained from a human donor in good health, serving as a control. The CDR3 runs from the conserved cysteine through the conserved F or W. Each record gives: V gene, J gene, D gene, clone size, CDR3 protein, CDR3 DNA. The D gene is left open where the match is weak. Rows give clone size only sometimes, using once, few, many, or a class for an expanded clone.

>TRBV20-1|TRBJ2-7|-|-
CSASRQGMYGQYF
TGCAGTGCCAGTAGGCAGGGGATGTACGGGCAGTACTTC
>TRBV7-2|TRBJ1-6|TRBD1|once
CASSPTQGTAPPLHF
TGTGCCAGCAGCCCGACACAGGGGACGGCTCCCCCCCTCCACTTT
>TRBV2|TRBJ2-5|TRBD2|-
CASSPRGGAGDTKYF
TGTGCCAGCAGCCCTCGCGGGGGGGCTGGAGACACCAAGTACTTT
>TRBV2|TRBJ2-7|TRBD2|-
CASSVTSGGRHEQYF
TGTGCCAGCAGCGTGACTAGCGGGGGCCGCCACGAGCAGTACTTC
>TRBV3-1|TRBJ2-2|-|few
CASSQVRNTGELFF
TGTGCCAGCAGCCAAGTTCGGAACACCGGGGAGCTGTTTTTT
>TRBV11-2|TRBJ2-2|-|-
CASSRDGSITGELFF
TGTGCCAGCAGCCGGGACGGGAGTATCACCGGGGAGCTGTTTTTT
>TRBV12-3/TRBV12-4|TRBJ2-1|-|-
CASSFYICSARGVATSYNEQFF
-
>TRBV12-3/TRBV12-4|TRBJ1-6|TRBD1|many
CASSFRQGASPLHF
TGTGCCAGCAGTTTCCGACAGGGAGCCTCACCCCTCCACTTT
>TRBV7-2|TRBJ1-2|-|once
CASSEGMGNYGYTF
TGTGCCAGCAGTGAAGGTATGGGGAACTATGGCTACACCTTC
>TRBV7-2|TRBJ1-3|-|-
CASSTGRQCGNTIYF
TGTGCCAGCAGCACGGGGCGACAGTGTGGAAACACCATATATTTT
>TRBV7-8|TRBJ2-7|-|-
CASSLGRVGGYYEQYF
TGTGCCAGCAGCTTAGGGAGGGTCGGAGGGTACTACGAGCAGTACTTC
>TRBV20-1|TRBJ2-4|-|-
CSAPRQGGNIQYF
TGCAGTGCTCCTCGACAGGGAGGCAACATTCAGTACTTC
>TRBV11-2|TRBJ2-3|-|-
CASSRRAATSTDTQYF
TGTGCCAGCAGCCGGCGAGCGGCCACCAGCACAGATACGCAGTATTTT
>TRBV20-1|TRBJ1-2|-|-
CSVSGGCGCTF
TGCAGCGTTAGCGGGGGGTGCGGCTGCACCTTC
>TRBV24-1|TRBJ1-6|-|-
CATRGENSPHHF
TGTGCCACCAGAGGAGAGAATTCACCCCACCACTTC
>TRBV2|TRBJ1-1|-|-
CASRLRRDTEAFF
TGTGCCAGTAGACTCAGGAGGGACACTGAAGCTTTCTTT
>TRBV7-9|TRBJ1-6|TRBD1|-
CASSLRTGSYNEQHF
TGTGCCAGCAGCTTGCGGACAGGTTCCTACAATGAGCAGCACTTT
>TRBV7-9|TRBJ2-5|TRBD2|many
CASSRNSGIETQYF
TGTGCCAGCAGCCGCAACAGCGGGATAGAGACCCAGTACTTC
>TRBV24-1|TRBJ1-5|-|-
CASSTTGGGTGPLHF
TGTGCCAGTAGTACGACAGGAGGAGGCACCGGGCCCCTGCATTTT
>TRBV24-1|TRBJ2-7|TRBD1|-
CASSEAIGRGTHEQYF
TGTGCCAGCAGTGAAGCCATCGGCAGGGGGACCCACGAGCAGTACTTC
>TRBV5-1|TRBJ2-5|TRBD1|-
CASRSTGGTMETQYF
TGCGCCAGCCGATCGACAGGGGGGACGATGGAGACCCAGTACTTC
>TRBV11-2|TRBJ2-3|-|-
CASSPTRADATQYF
TGTGCCAGCAGCCCGACCCGGGCAGATGCTACGCAGTATTTT
>TRBV5-1|TRBJ1-1|-|-
CASSRDIPGGEAFF
TGCGCCAGCAGCCGCGACATTCCCGGAGGAGAAGCTTTCTTT
>TRBV6-2/TRBV6-3|TRBJ1-5|-|many
CASSFGRFENQPQHF
TGTGCCAGCAGTTTCGGCCGTTTCGAGAATCAGCCCCAGCATTTT
>TRBV2|TRBJ2-5|TRBD2|few
CASSDGYGGNGETQYF
TGTGCCAGCAGTGATGGGTACGGGGGGAATGGAGAGACCCAGTACTTC
>TRBV12-3/TRBV12-4|TRBJ2-3|TRBD1|-
CASSHGQGGPDTQYF
TGTGCCAGCAGTCACGGACAGGGGGGGCCCGATACGCAGTATTTT
>TRBV7-7|TRBJ1-1|-|many
CASSLKQGTEAFF
TGTGCCAGCAGCTTAAAGCAAGGCACTGAAGCTTTCTTT
>TRBV7-2|TRBJ1-6|-|-
CASRRPGCPLHF
TGTGCCAGCAGACGCCCGGGGTGCCCCCTGCACTTT
>TRBV19|TRBJ1-2|-|many
CASSIDRGYGYTF
TGTGCCAGTAGTATAGACCGCGGCTATGGCTACACCTTC
>TRBV20-1|TRBJ1-2|TRBD1|-
CSASSTRDRGEMGAGYTF
TGCAGTGCCAGCAGTACTCGGGACAGGGGTGAGATGGGGGCAGGCTACACCTTC
>TRBV9|TRBJ1-6|-|-
CASSVTGNSNSPLHF
TGTGCCAGCAGCGTGACAGGAAATAGTAATTCACCCCTCCACTTT
>TRBV4-3|TRBJ1-2|-|many
CASSPSLTFGDGYTF
TGCGCCAGCAGCCCCTCACTCACCTTTGGCGATGGCTACACCTTC
>TRBV20-1|TRBJ1-4|-|once
CSARDFRNNEKLFF
TGCAGTGCTAGAGATTTCAGAAACAATGAAAAACTGTTTTTT
>TRBV7-8|TRBJ2-1|-|-
CASSQSNEQFF
TGTGCCAGCAGCCAGAGCAATGAGCAGTTCTTC
>TRBV7-9|TRBJ1-2|-|-
CASSLEEGLHYGYTF
TGTGCCAGCAGCTTAGAAGAGGGTTTGCACTATGGCTACACCTTC
>TRBV19|TRBJ2-5|-|-
CASSTTGPSTETQYF
TGTGCCAGTAGTACCACGGGCCCTAGCACAGAGACCCAGTACTTC
>TRBV20-1|TRBJ1-2|-|-
CSARPAPGRGNTF
TGCAGTGCTAGGCCCGCCCCGGGGCGGGGCAACACCTTC
>TRBV19|TRBJ2-5|TRBD1|-
CASSFPPGQGATQYF
TGTGCCAGTAGTTTTCCCCCGGGACAGGGAGCGACCCAGTACTTC
>TRBV10-3|TRBJ1-1|-|few
CAISENRENTEAFF
TGTGCCATCAGTGAGAACCGGGAGAACACTGAAGCTTTCTTT
>TRBV2|TRBJ1-5|-|-
CASSLATGQPYHF
TGTGCCAGCAGCTTAGCAACTGGGCAGCCCTACCATTTT
>TRBV5-6|TRBJ1-6|-|-
CASRLGVDSPLHF
TGTGCCAGCAGGTTGGGCGTCGATTCACCCCTCCACTTT
>TRBV29-1|TRBJ2-1|TRBD2|-
CSVEGGGANEQFF
TGCAGCGTTGAAGGCGGGGGGGCAAATGAGCAGTTCTTC
>TRBV7-2|TRBJ1-5|-|-
CASSLGGRVSPHHF
TGTGCCAGCAGCTTAGGCGGGCGCGTTTCGCCCCACCATTTT
>TRBV10-3|TRBJ2-2|TRBD1|many
CAISEDRGNTGELFF
TGTGCCATCAGTGAGGACAGGGGGAACACCGGGGAGCTGTTTTTT
>TRBV11-2|TRBJ2-3|-|-
CASSPRGGTGRTDTQYF
TGTGCCAGCAGTCCCCGCGGGGGGACAGGTCGAACAGATACGCAGTATTTT
>TRBV5-1|TRBJ2-3|-|many
CASSFRDSTDTQYF
TGCGCCAGCAGCTTCCGGGACTCAACAGATACGCAGTATTTT
>TRBV11-2|TRBJ1-5|-|-
CASSLGTEPQHF
TGTGCCAGCAGCCTGGGGACGGAGCCCCAGCATTTT